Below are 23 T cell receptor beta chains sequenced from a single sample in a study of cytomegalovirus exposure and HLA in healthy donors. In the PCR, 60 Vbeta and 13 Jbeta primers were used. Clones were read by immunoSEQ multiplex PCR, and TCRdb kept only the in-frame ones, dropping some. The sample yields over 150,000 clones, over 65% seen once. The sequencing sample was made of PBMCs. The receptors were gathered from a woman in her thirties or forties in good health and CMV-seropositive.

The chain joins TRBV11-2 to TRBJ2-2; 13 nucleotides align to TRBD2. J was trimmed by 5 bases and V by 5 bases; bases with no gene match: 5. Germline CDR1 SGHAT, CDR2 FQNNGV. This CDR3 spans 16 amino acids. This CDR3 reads CASSPRTSGSTGELFF. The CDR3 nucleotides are TGTGCCAGCAGCCCACGGACTAGCGGGAGTACCGGGGAGCTGTTTTTT. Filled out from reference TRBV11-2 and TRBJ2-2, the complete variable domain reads EAGVAQSPRYKIIEKRQSVAFWCNPISGHATLYWYQQILGQGPKLLIQFQNNGVVDDSQLPKDRFSAERLKGVDSTLKIQPAKLEDSAVYLCASSPRTSGSTGELFFGEGSRLTVL.

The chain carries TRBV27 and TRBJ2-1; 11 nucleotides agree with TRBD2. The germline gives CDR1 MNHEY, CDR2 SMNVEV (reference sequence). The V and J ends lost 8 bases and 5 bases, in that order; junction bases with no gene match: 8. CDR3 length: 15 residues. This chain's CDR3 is CASGISGGAHNEQFF. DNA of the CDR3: TGTGCCAGCGGAATTAGCGGGGGGGCCCACAATGAGCAGTTCTTC.

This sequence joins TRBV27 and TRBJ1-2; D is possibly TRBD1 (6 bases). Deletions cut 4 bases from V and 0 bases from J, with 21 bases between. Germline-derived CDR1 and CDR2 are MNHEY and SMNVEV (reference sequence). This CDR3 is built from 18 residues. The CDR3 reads CASSSVLQGVGANYGYTF. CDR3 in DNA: TGTGCCAGCAGTTCGGTTCTACAGGGTGTAGGAGCTAACTATGGCTACACCTTC.

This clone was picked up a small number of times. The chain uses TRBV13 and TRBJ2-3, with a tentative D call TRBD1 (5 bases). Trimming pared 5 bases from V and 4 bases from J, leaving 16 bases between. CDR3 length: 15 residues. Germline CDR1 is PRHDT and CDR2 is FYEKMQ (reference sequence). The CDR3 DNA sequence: TGTGCCAGCAGCCCAACGCCAGGGTCTTCAGATACGCAGTATTTT. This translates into CASSPTPGSSDTQYF.

Written as DNA, the CDR3 is TGTGCCAGCAGCGACAGGGAGGCCACCGGGGAGCTGTTTTTT. Amino acids: CASSDREATGELFF. This sequence joins TRBV6-4 and TRBJ2-2; a possible D gene is TRBD1 (7 bases). The V gene's germline CDR1 is MRHNA and CDR2 SNTAGT. The CDR3 covers 14 residues. V lost 6 bases and J 4 bases, leaving 12 bases between the germline ends.

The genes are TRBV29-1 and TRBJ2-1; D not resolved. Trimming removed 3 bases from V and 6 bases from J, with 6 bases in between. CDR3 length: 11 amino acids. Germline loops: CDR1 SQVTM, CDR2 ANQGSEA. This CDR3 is CSVDTGNEQFF. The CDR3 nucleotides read TGCAGCGTTGATACGGGCAATGAGCAGTTCTTC.

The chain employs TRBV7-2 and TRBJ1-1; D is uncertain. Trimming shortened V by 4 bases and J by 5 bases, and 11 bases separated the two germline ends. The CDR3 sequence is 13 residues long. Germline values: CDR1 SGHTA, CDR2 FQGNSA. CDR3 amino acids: CASSSPTRTEAFF. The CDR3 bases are TGTGCCAGCAGCTCCCCGACACGGACTGAAGCTTTCTTT.

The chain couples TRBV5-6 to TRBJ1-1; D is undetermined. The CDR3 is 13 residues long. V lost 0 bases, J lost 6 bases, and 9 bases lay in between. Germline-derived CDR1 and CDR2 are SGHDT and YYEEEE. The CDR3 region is CASSLDRHPEAFF. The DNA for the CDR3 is TGTGCCAGCAGCTTGGACAGACATCCTGAAGCTTTCTTT.

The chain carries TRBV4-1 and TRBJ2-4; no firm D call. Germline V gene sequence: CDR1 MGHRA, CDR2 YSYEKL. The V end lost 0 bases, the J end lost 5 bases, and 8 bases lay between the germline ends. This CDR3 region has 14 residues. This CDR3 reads CASSQDRNENIQYF. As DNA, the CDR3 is TGCGCCAGCAGCCAAGATAGAAATGAAAACATTCAGTACTTC.

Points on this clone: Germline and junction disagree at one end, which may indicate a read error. CDR3: CATRPGQRLYGYPF. As DNA, the CDR3 is TGTGCCACCCGGCCGGGACAGAGACTCTATGGCTACCCCTTC. V gene TRBV28 combines with J gene TRBJ1-2, with 7 nucleotides matching TRBD1. CDR1 MDHEN and CDR2 SYDVKM come from the germline V gene. The CDR3 extends over 14 amino acids.

CDR3 in amino acids: CASSYFGQGAEKLFF. The CDR3 nucleotides are TGTGCCAGCAGTTACTTCGGACAGGGGGCCGAAAAACTGTTTTTT. The chain joins TRBV6-5 to TRBJ1-4, with 11 nucleotides matching TRBD1. CDR3 length equals 15 residues. Germline lookup yields CDR1 MNHEY and CDR2 SVGAGI. The J segment lost 8 bases and the V segment lost 1 base, leaving 3 bases of the junction unmatched.

CDR3 bases: TGTGCCAGCAGTTTGGGGCGGGGGAACACCGGGGAGCTGTTTTTT. Protein product: CASSLGRGNTGELFF. The V and J genes are TRBV27 and TRBJ2-2; D possibly corresponds to TRBD2 (6 bases). The CDR3 sequence is 15 residues long. CDR1 and CDR2 from the germline V gene are MNHEY and SMNVEV (reference sequence). Trimming pared 3 bases from V and 1 base from J, leaving 9 bases between.

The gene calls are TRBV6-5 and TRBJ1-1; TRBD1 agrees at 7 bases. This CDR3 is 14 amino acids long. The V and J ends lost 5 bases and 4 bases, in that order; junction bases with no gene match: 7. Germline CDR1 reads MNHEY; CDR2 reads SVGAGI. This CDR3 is CASSPHRGLTEAFF. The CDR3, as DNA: TGTGCCAGCAGTCCACACAGGGGCCTCACTGAAGCTTTCTTT.

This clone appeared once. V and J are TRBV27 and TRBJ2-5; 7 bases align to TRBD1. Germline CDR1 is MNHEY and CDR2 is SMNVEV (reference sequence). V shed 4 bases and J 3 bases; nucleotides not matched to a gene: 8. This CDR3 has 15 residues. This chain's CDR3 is CASSSASGQKETQYF. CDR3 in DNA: TGTGCCAGCAGTTCAGCCTCGGGACAGAAAGAGACCCAGTACTTC.

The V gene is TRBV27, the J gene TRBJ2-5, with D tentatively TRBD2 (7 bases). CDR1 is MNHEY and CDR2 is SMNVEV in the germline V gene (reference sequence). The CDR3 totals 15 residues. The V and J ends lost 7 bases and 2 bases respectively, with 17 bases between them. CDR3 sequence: CASTIRGGPQETQYF. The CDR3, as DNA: TGTGCCAGCACCATTAGGGGGGGGCCTCAAGAGACCCAGTACTTC.

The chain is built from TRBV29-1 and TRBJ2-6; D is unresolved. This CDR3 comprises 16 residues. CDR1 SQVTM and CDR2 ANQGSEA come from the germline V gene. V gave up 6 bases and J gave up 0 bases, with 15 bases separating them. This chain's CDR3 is CSVRRSPSSGANVLTF. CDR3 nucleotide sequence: TGCAGCGTGCGGCGCTCTCCATCCTCTGGGGCCAACGTCCTGACTTTC. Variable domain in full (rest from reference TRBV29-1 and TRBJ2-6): SAVISQKPSRDICQRGTSLTIQCQVDSQVTMMFWYRQQPGQSLTLIATANQGSEATYESGFVIDKFPISRPNLTFSTLTVSNMSPEDSSIYLCSVRRSPSSGANVLTFGAGSRLTVL.

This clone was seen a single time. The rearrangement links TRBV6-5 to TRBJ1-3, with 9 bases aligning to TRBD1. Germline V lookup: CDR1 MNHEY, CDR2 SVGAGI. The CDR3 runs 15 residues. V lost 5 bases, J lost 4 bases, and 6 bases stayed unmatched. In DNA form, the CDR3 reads TGTGCCAGCAGTCGCTCCGGGACAGGGGGAAACACCATATATTTT. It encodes CASSRSGTGGNTIYF.

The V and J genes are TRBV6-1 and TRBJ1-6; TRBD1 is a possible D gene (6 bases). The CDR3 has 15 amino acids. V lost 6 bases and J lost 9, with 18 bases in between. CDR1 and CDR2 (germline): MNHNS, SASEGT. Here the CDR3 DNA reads TGTGCCAGCAGGCTGACAGGCGGCTTTGGTTCACCCCTCCACTTT. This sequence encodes CASRLTGGFGSPLHF.

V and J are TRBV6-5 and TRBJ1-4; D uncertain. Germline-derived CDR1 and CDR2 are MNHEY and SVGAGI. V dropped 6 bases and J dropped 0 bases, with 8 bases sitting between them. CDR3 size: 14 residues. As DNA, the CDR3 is TGTGCCAGCAGGCCACAGTCAACTAATGAAAAACTGTTTTTT. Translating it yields CASRPQSTNEKLFF.

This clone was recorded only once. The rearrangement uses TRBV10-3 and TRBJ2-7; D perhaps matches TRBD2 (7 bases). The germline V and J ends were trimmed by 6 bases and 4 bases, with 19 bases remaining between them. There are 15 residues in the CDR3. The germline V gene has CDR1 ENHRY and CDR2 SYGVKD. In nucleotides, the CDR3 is TGTGCCATCAGCGGGGGGCGGGGCTACCGGTACGAGCAGTACTTC. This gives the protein CAISGGRGYRYEQYF.

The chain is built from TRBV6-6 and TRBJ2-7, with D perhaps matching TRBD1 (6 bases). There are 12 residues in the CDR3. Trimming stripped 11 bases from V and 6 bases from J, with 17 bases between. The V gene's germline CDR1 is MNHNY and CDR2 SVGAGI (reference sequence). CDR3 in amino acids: CAAATGRGEQYF. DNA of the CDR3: TGTGCCGCTGCCACAGGGCGTGGCGAGCAGTACTTC.

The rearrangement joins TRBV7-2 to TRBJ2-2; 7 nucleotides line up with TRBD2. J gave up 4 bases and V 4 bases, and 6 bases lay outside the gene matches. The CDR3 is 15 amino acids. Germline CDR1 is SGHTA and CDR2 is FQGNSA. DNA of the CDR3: TGTGCCAGCAGCTCCCCGGGAGGTGGCACCGGGGAGCTGTTTTTT. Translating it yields CASSSPGGGTGELFF.

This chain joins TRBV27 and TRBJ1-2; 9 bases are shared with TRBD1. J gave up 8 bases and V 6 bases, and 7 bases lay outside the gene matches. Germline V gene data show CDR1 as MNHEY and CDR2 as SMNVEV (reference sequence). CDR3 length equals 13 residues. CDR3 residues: CASRGQGTVGYTF. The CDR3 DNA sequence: TGTGCCAGCAGAGGACAGGGGACGGTAGGCTACACCTTC.